This is a list of T cell receptor beta chains from one sample in a study of CD8+ T cells in alopecia areata. Assay: immunoSEQ multiplex PCR; the TCRdb copy retains only in-frame clones and omits some. The repertoire holds around 100,000 clones, with roughly three fifths as singletons. Sample: CD8+ T cells sorted from blood, taken at week 24, from a patient treated with tofacitinib. The receptors were sampled from a human donor with alopecia areata. The CDR3 runs from the conserved cysteine through the conserved F or W. D genes are given only for firm matches. Part of the rows lack a size; the others show once, few, many or a class for expanded clones.

>13|TRBJ2-7|TRBV27|NA|NA
TGTGCCAGCAGTTTATTGCTTGGCTACGAGCAGTACTTC
CASSLLLGYEQYF
>11|TRBJ1-4|TRBV29-1|NA|NA
TGCAGCGTTTGGAGTAGGTTCGAACTGTTTTTT
CSVWSRFELFF
>13|TRBJ2-7|TRBV27|few|TRBD1
TGTGCCAGCAGTTTGGACAGGTCCTACGAGCAGTACTTC
CASSLDRSYEQYF
>15|TRBJ2-3|TRBV5-4|NA|NA
TGTGCCAGCAGCTTGGGGGCGGCCCTCACAGATACGCAGTATTTT
CASSLGAALTDTQYF
>17|TRBJ2-3|TRBV5-1|NA|TRBD1
TGCGCCAGCAGCCCAAGGCAGGACAGGGCGGTGGCAGATACGCAGTATTTT
CASSPRQDRAVADTQYF
>15|TRBJ2-7|TRBV7-9|NA|TRBD1
TGTGCCAGCAGCTTACCGGACAGGGAAGTCTACGAGCAGTACTTC
CASSLPDREVYEQYF
>11|TRBJ2-7|TRBV5-4|NA|NA
TGTGCCAGCAGCTTAGGCTACGAGCAGTACTTC
CASSLGYEQYF
>15|TRBJ2-5|TRBV30|once|NA
TGTGCCTGGAGTGTAGGGTGGGAAGACCAAGAGACCCAGTACTTC
CAWSVGWEDQETQYF
>15|TRBJ2-3|TRBV5-4|few|NA
TGTGCCAGCAGCTCCTCGGGACTCAGCACAGATACGCAGTATTTT
CASSSSGLSTDTQYF
>14|TRBJ1-5|TRBV9|NA|NA
TGTGCCAGCAGCGTAGGAGGGTTAGGCCAGCCCCAGCATTTT
CASSVGGLGQPQHF
>13|TRBJ1-5|TRBV27|few|NA
TGTGCCAGCAGTTCGGCGGGGATGCAGCCCCAGCATTTT
CASSSAGMQPQHF
>14|TRBJ2-1|TRBV30|NA|TRBD2
TGTGCCTGGACCCTGGGCGGGGGGATCAATGAGCAGTTCTTC
CAWTLGGGINEQFF
>14|TRBJ2-7|TRBV27|NA|TRBD2
TGTGCCAGCAGTGTACTAGCGGGGGCCTACGAGCAGTACTTC
CASSVLAGAYEQYF
>14|TRBJ2-5|TRBV7-2|few|NA
TGTGCCAGCAGCTTAGCTCCCAGGGCAGAGACCCAGTACTTC
CASSLAPRAETQYF
>15|TRBJ1-2|TRBV9|NA|NA
TGTGCCAGCAGCCCATGGGGCAGGGAGTACTATGGCTACACCTTC
CASSPWGREYYGYTF
>14|TRBJ2-3|TRBV29-1|few|TRBD2
TGCAGCGTCGCGGGACTACCAAGCACAGATACGCAGTATTTT
CSVAGLPSTDTQYF
>14|TRBJ1-2|TRBV29-1|few|NA
TGCAGCGTTGAAGATCGGCTGTTCGGGAATGGCTACACCTTC
CSVEDRLFGNGYTF
>16|TRBJ2-3|TRBV15|once|TRBD1
TGTGCCACCAGCATTTTAGGGACAGGGTTTAAAGATACGCAGTATTTT
CATSILGTGFKDTQYF
>12|TRBJ1-1|TRBV30|few|NA
TGTGCCTGGTCTCGGGTAGGCACTGAAGCTTTCTTT
CAWSRVGTEAFF
>13|TRBJ2-2|TRBV9|NA|NA
TGTGCCAGCAGCGCCGGGAACACCGGGGAGCTGTTTTTT
CASSAGNTGELFF
>17|TRBJ1-1|TRBV5-1|NA|NA
TGCGCCAGCAGCCGGGAGGATCTCCTAGGGAGTGACACTGAAGCTTTCTTT
CASSREDLLGSDTEAFF
>15|TRBJ2-5|TRBV10-3|NA|TRBD2
TGTGCCATCAGGGATAGCGGGGCGGGCGAAGAGACCCAGTACTTC
CAIRDSGAGEETQYF
>15|TRBJ2-3|TRBV7-9|NA|TRBD1
TGTGCCAGCAGCGGGACAGCGACTAGCACAGATACGCAGTATTTT
CASSGTATSTDTQYF
>16|TRBJ2-3|TRBV27|NA|NA
TGTGCCAGCAGTTTCGTGCACGCTGAAGGCACAGATACGCAGTATTTT
CASSFVHAEGTDTQYF
>17|TRBJ1-6|TRBV29-1|NA|NA
TGCAGCGTTGAAAATCGTGAGACAAAGACATATAATTCACCCCTCCACTTT
CSVENRETKTYNSPLHF
>15|TRBJ2-1|TRBV19|NA|NA
TGTGCCAGTAGTATCACCGGGACCTCCTACAATGAGCAGTTCTTC
CASSITGTSYNEQFF
>13|TRBJ1-5|TRBV11-2|few|TRBD1
TGTGCCAGCAGCTCAGGGGGCGGACAGCCCCAGCATTTT
CASSSGGGQPQHF
>14|TRBJ2-3|TRBV6-5|NA|NA
TGTGCCAGCAGTTACGAGGGGGGCACAGATACGCAGTATTTT
CASSYEGGTDTQYF
>12|TRBJ2-3|TRBV11-2|NA|NA
TGTGCCAGCAGCTTAGTACCAGATACGCAGTATTTT
CASSLVPDTQYF
>15|TRBJ1-2|TRBV9|NA|TRBD1
TGTGCCAGCAGCGCCAGGGCAGGGGGCAACTATGGCTACACCTTC
CASSARAGGNYGYTF
>13|TRBJ1-2|TRBV5-1|once|NA
TGCGCCAGAATAGGAGCCCTGAACTATGGCTACACCTTC
CARIGALNYGYTF
>14|TRBJ2-3|TRBV27|NA|NA
TGTGCCAGCAGTTTTACGGGGAGCACAGATACGCAGTATTTT
CASSFTGSTDTQYF
>14|TRBJ2-7|TRBV29-1|NA|TRBD1
TGCAGCGTCGCACTGCGGACAGGGACCTACGAGCAGTACTTC
CSVALRTGTYEQYF
>13|TRBJ2-7|TRBV5-6|NA|NA
TGTGCCAGCAGCTTGACGAACCCCTACGAGCAGTACTTC
CASSLTNPYEQYF
>15|TRBJ2-7|TRBV27|NA|TRBD1
TGTGCCAGCAGTTCCCGGGACAGTTCTTCGTACGAGCAGTACTTC
CASSSRDSSSYEQYF
>13|TRBJ2-7|TRBV7-9|NA|TRBD1
TGTGCCAGCAGCTTTCGGACAGGGACCGAGCAGTACTTC
CASSFRTGTEQYF
>13|TRBJ2-7|TRBV2|NA|NA
TGTGCCACCAAGACAGGCGAGTCCTACGAGCAGTACTTC
CATKTGESYEQYF
>15|TRBJ2-7|TRBV6-5|NA|NA
TGTGCCAGCAGTTATACTTCAGATGTCTCCTACGAGCAGTACTTC
CASSYTSDVSYEQYF
>17|TRBJ2-6|TRBV9|few|TRBD1
TGTGCCAGCAGCCTTTCGAGGGACAGCCCTGGGGCCAACGTCCTGACTTTC
CASSLSRDSPGANVLTF
>13|TRBJ1-1|TRBV5-6|few|NA
TGTGCCAGCAGCTTGACGGGGGACACTGAAGCTTTCTTT
CASSLTGDTEAFF
>15|TRBJ2-1|TRBV6-5|NA|NA
TGTGCCAGCAACCTATTGGACGAGGGCTCCAATGAGCAGTTCTTC
CASNLLDEGSNEQFF
>15|TRBJ2-1|TRBV27|few|TRBD1
TGTGCCAGCAGTTTACGTCAGGGGGCCTACAATGAGCAGTTCTTC
CASSLRQGAYNEQFF
>13|TRBJ2-7|TRBV7-9|NA|NA
TGTGCCAGCAGCTTAGTCAGCCTCTACGAGCAGTACTTC
CASSLVSLYEQYF
>12|TRBJ1-2|TRBV4-1|NA|NA
TGCGCCAGCAGCCAGGGCCTAGGTGGCTACACCTTC
CASSQGLGGYTF